Sequencing of this TCR beta chain was carried out in a study of blood T cell repertoires in COVID-19. Per the study methods: Nucleated cell number was recorded as an estimate derived from reference gene primer amplification. Produced via immunoSEQ multiplex PCR; TCRdb's table is partial and in-frame only. The V and J calls and the clone size are those of that table, but D and trimming were determined from the DNA. The repertoire includes a few hundred thousand clones, around 83% of them detected once, and about 7% sits in the top ten. J was trimmed by 0 bases and V by 5 bases; bases with no gene match: 4. The germline V gene has CDR1 SGHVS and CDR2 FQNEAQ. The CDR3 runs 15 residues. The study recruited people aged roughly 18 to 95 years across some 23 US areas. Categorization into cohorts depended on clinical history that participants reported. Symptom resolution, clearance, or two negative PCRs marked donors in Cohort 3 as recovered.

The sample taken for sequencing was PBMCs or T cells enriched from blood (not recorded which). This receptor was obtained from a woman aged 40 to 50 who had recovered from COVID-19. This chain connects TRBV7-8 to TRBJ2-7; 10 bases are a match to TRBD1. CDR3 bases: TGTGCCAGCAGCCGAGACAGGGGGCCCTCCTACGAGCAGTACTTC. Its translation is CASSRDRGPSYEQYF.